This T cell receptor (beta chain) originates from a study of blood T cells in healthy people across ages. Overall study results and limits: As naive T cell percentage varied, TCR beta diversity correlated strongly with it.

A second PCR, run for 7 to 11 cycles, used a sample-barcoded 5' primer plus a J-beta primer mix. One entry per CDR3 protein results from TCRdb running MiXCR on the 5' RACE reads. This sample has 1.5 million or so distinct CDR3 sequences, with 42% found just once. The CDR3 runs 17 residues. Looked up from germline, CDR1 is SGHAT and CDR2 is FQNNGV. V was clipped by 6 bases and J by 1 base, with 22 bases between them. In the case of this clonotype: Its antigen is unidentified.

The receptor's source is a young woman in good health. The source material was blood. The chain combines TRBV11-2 with TRBJ2-7; D is possibly TRBD2 (5 bases). The CDR3 nucleotides are TGTGCCAGCAGACCTGTACGGTACAGCGGAAAATCCTACGAGCAGTACTTC. It translates to CASRPVRYSGKSYEQYF.